This T cell receptor beta chain was identified in a study of T cells after yellow fever vaccination. The germline V gene encodes CDR1 LGHDT and CDR2 YNNKEL (reference sequence). This CDR3 region has 16 residues. The V gene end was trimmed by 3 bases and the J gene end by 5 bases; junction bases not matched to a gene: 8. About this clonotype itself: Antigen unknown.

The TCR cDNA carried a universal primer site and UMIs from 5'RACE template switching. TCRdb called the 5' RACE reads again in MiXCR, with one record for every CDR3 protein. The table includes 500,000 to 650,000 distinct CDR3 sequences, roughly 17% detected once. Study results and limitations: It was the secondary response that reached its peak faster, day 5 versus 15, but it was weaker.

The receptor comes from a man between 18 and 35 years old who received the YFV17D yellow fever vaccine. Sequencing used PBMCs, obtained around 5 days after the first yellow fever vaccination. This chain joins TRBV3-1 and TRBJ2-5; 11 bases fit TRBD2. CDR3 bases: TGTGCCAGCAGCCAGACTAGCGGGGCCCCGACGGAGACCCAGTACTTC. Translating gives CASSQTSGAPTETQYF.